This paragraph reports one T cell receptor (beta chain). Profiled with immunoSEQ multiplex PCR; TCRdb holds only in-frame clones, not every one. Altogether roughly 100,000 clones are present, 75% to 85% being singletons, with the ten largest covering roughly 10%. This sample stems from a study of blood T cell repertoires in COVID-19. Sequencing was done on a sample of peripheral blood. This TCR came from a woman in her seventies with acute or convalescent COVID-19.

CDR3 in amino acids: CASSPTGFLGTDTQYF. The CDR3 region has the DNA TGTGCCAGCAGCCCCACAGGGTTCTTGGGCACAGATACGCAGTATTTT. V and J are TRBV5-4 and TRBJ2-3, with D possibly being TRBD1 (6 bases). CDR3 length equals 16 residues. V was cut by 4 bases and J by 1 base, with 16 bases left in between. Germline values: CDR1 SGHNT, CDR2 YYREEE (reference sequence). The full variable domain, with the rest looked up from reference TRBV5-4 and TRBJ2-3, is ETGVTQSPTHLIKTRGQQVTLRCSSQSGHNTVSWYQQALGQGPQFIFQYYREEENGRGNFPPRFSGLQFPNYSSELNVNALELDDSALYLCASSPTGFLGTDTQYFGPGTRLTVL.